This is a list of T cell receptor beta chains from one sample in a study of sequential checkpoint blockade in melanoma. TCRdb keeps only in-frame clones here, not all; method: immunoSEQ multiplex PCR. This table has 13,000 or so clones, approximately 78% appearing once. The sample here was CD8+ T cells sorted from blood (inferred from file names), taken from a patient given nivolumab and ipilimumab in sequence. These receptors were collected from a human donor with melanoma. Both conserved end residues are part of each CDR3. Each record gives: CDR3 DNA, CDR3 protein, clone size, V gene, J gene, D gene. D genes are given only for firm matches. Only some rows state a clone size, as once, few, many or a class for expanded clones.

TGTGCCAGCAGGTGCCGGGAGCAGTACTTC,CASRCREQYF,.,TRBV11-2,TRBJ2-7,.
TGTGCCTCGGGTCAGCCCCAGCATTTT,CASGQPQHF,.,TRBV10-3,TRBJ1-5,.
TGCAGCGTTGAACTGGGACAGGGATCCTACGAGCAGTACTTC,CSVELGQGSYEQYF,.,TRBV29-1,TRBJ2-7,TRBD1
TGTGCCAGCAGTTACTCCGCAGGTTCCTACGAGCAGTACTTC,CASSYSAGSYEQYF,few,TRBV10-3,TRBJ2-7,.
TGTGCCAGCATCCGACTAGCGGATAACAATGAGCAGTTCTTC,CASIRLADNNEQFF,.,TRBV2,TRBJ2-1,TRBD2
TGTGCCAGCAGCCCTGAGGGAGGGCACTACGAGCAGTACTTC,CASSPEGGHYEQYF,.,TRBV11-2,TRBJ2-7,TRBD2
TGTGCCAGCAGCTTAAGCCCCGGGACAGCTATCTCTGGGGCCAACGTCCTGACTTTC,CASSLSPGTAISGANVLTF,.,TRBV7-3,TRBJ2-6,TRBD1
TGTGCCAGCAGCTTAGATCCCGGAGGCTACGAGCAGTACTTC,CASSLDPGGYEQYF,.,TRBV11-2,TRBJ2-7,.
TGTGCCAGCAGCCCATCAACAGGGGGCTACGAGCAGTACTTC,CASSPSTGGYEQYF,few,TRBV5-4,TRBJ2-7,TRBD1
TGCGCCAGCAGCCAGAACAGGGGCCAGGGCACTGAAGCTTTCTTT,CASSQNRGQGTEAFF,.,TRBV5-1,TRBJ1-1,TRBD1
TGTGCCAGCAGCTTGGCCGAGTGGCGGGAGACCCAGTACTTC,CASSLAEWRETQYF,.,TRBV5-6,TRBJ2-5,.
TGTGCCAGCAGTTTAGGGCTAAACAATGAGCAGTTCTTC,CASSLGLNNEQFF,.,TRBV27,TRBJ2-1,.
TGCGCCAGCAGCCAAGAACCCGGGGTCAGCAATCAGCCCCAGCATTTT,CASSQEPGVSNQPQHF,once,TRBV4-1,TRBJ1-5,.
TGTGCCAGCAGCTTAGGAGGGAGACCGAACAATGAGCAGTTCTTC,CASSLGGRPNNEQFF,few,TRBV7-9,TRBJ2-1,.
TGTGCCAGCAGTCCCTTGGGTTTAGCGTTCTACACCGGGGAGCTGTTTTTT,CASSPLGLAFYTGELFF,.,TRBV7-9,TRBJ2-2,.
TGTGCCAGCAGCTCAACGCGGTCCTCCGAGCAGTACTTC,CASSSTRSSEQYF,once,TRBV7-2,TRBJ2-7,.
TGCGCCAGCAGCTCTAACGTAGCGGGACCCGCAGATACGCAGTATTTT,CASSSNVAGPADTQYF,few,TRBV4-3,TRBJ2-3,TRBD2
TGTGCCAGCAGCCCCGAGGGCAATGAGCAGTTCTTC,CASSPEGNEQFF,.,TRBV9,TRBJ2-1,.
TGTGCCAGCAGCTTATCCTGGACTAGCGGGAGGTTTGATAACAGTGAGCAGTTCTTC,CASSLSWTSGRFDNSEQFF,.,TRBV7-3,TRBJ2-1,TRBD2
TGTGCCAGCAGTTCTTTAATCCCGGGACAGAAGTTAAGCTCTGGGGCCAACGTCCTGACTTTC,CASSSLIPGQKLSSGANVLTF,.,TRBV2,TRBJ2-6,TRBD1
TGTGCCAGCAGCCCGGGACTAGCGGGAGGGCCTGGGGAGCAGTACTTC,CASSPGLAGGPGEQYF,.,TRBV7-2,TRBJ2-7,TRBD2
TGTGCCAGCAGGCTACAGGGGTACGTGTACGAGCAGTACTTC,CASRLQGYVYEQYF,few,TRBV6-5,TRBJ2-7,TRBD1
TGTGCCAGCATAGGACAGACCTACGAGCAGTACTTC,CASIGQTYEQYF,.,TRBV27,TRBJ2-7,.
TGTGCCAGCAGCCGTTACCAGGGGTCCTCCTACGAGCAGTACTTC,CASSRYQGSSYEQYF,.,TRBV5-5,TRBJ2-7,.
TGTGCCTGGAGTGTACGAGAGACAGTCCACTTCGAGCAGTACTTC,CAWSVRETVHFEQYF,.,TRBV30,TRBJ2-7,.
TGTGCCAGCAGCTTAATGGCTAGCGGGGTTAATGAGCAGTTCTTC,CASSLMASGVNEQFF,.,TRBV7-3,TRBJ2-1,TRBD2
TGTGCCAGCAGCACTCCGGGACTAGCGAGCTCCTACAATGAGCAGTTCTTC,CASSTPGLASSYNEQFF,.,TRBV9,TRBJ2-1,TRBD2
TGCGCCAGCAGCCCTAGCGGGGGCACAGATACGCAGTATTTT,CASSPSGGTDTQYF,.,TRBV4-1,TRBJ2-3,TRBD2
TGTGCCAGCAGCTTAGCGCTGGACAGATACTCCTACAATGAGCAGTTCTTC,CASSLALDRYSYNEQFF,few,TRBV7-2,TRBJ2-1,.
TGTGCCAGCAGTGAAGCGGGGGGGCGTGGTGAGCAGTTCTTC,CASSEAGGRGEQFF,once,TRBV6-1,TRBJ2-1,.
TGTGCCAGCAGCCCCTCGTGGCTCAACTATGGCTACACCTTC,CASSPSWLNYGYTF,once,TRBV14,TRBJ1-2,.